The 24 T cell receptor beta chains below all came from one sample that was sequenced in a study of T cell changes during pregnancy in multiple sclerosis. TCRdb keeps only in-frame clones here, not all; method: immunoSEQ multiplex PCR. The sample lists tens of thousands of clones, roughly 91% occurring once. The source material was CD8+ T cells from peripheral blood mononuclear cells, sampled before pregnancy. The receptors stem from a female donor with multiple sclerosis, enrolled in a pregnancy study.

The chain joins TRBV2 to TRBJ1-1; D unresolved. Germline assignment: CDR1 SNHLY and CDR2 FYNNEI. V lost 2 bases, J lost 4 bases, and 11 bases lay in between. The CDR3 spans 14 residues. CDR3 in amino acids: CASSESGSVTEAFF. CDR3 DNA: TGTGCCAGCAGTGAATCCGGGTCAGTCACTGAAGCTTTCTTT.

Only one count was recorded for this clone. The gene calls are TRBV20-1 and TRBJ2-7; TRBD1 matches at 8 bases. CDR1 is DFQATT, CDR2 SNEGSKA, per germline (reference sequence). The CDR3 is 11 residues long. The J segment lost 6 bases and the V segment lost 5 bases, leaving 3 bases of the junction unmatched. CDR3 region: CSAPGTGEQYF. The DNA of the CDR3 is TGCAGTGCTCCCGGGACAGGCGAGCAGTACTTC.

The V call is TRBV27, the J call TRBJ1-2; 7 bases are a match to TRBD1. CDR3 length: 13 amino acids. V dropped 8 bases and J dropped 7; count of bases not matched to a gene: 10. In germline, CDR1 is MNHEY, CDR2 SMNVEV (reference sequence). The CDR3, as DNA: TGTGCCAGCGGATACAAGGGGGACAGTGGCTACACCTTC. Its protein is CASGYKGDSGYTF.

The chain recombines TRBV6-5 with TRBJ1-2, with a possible D match to TRBD1 (6 bases). The germline V gene encodes CDR1 MNHEY and CDR2 SVGAGI. This CDR3 comprises 14 residues. V lost 7 bases and J 3 bases, leaving 15 bases between the germline ends. CDR3 sequence (DNA): TGTGCCAGCAACGAACCGGACAGAGACTATGGCTACACCTTC. Residues: CASNEPDRDYGYTF.

The chain uses TRBV11-3 and TRBJ2-7; no clear D gene. Germline CDR1 reads SGHNT; CDR2 reads YENEEA. V was shortened by 5 bases and J by 0 bases, with 20 bases between the two germline ends. CDR3 length: 17 residues. CDR3 in amino acids: CASSPNEADKPSYEQYF. In nucleotides, the CDR3 is TGTGCCAGCAGCCCCAATGAGGCGGATAAACCCTCCTACGAGCAGTACTTC.

V and J are TRBV5-1 and TRBJ2-1; 11 positions agree with TRBD2. V lost 4 bases to trimming and J lost 2 bases; unmatched junction nucleotides: 2. CDR3 length equals 15 residues. CDR1 SGHRS and CDR2 YFSETQ come from the germline V gene. CDR3 loop: CASSALAGAYNEQFF. The CDR3 region has the DNA TGCGCCAGCAGCGCACTAGCGGGGGCCTACAATGAGCAGTTCTTC.

This sequence joins TRBV5-4 and TRBJ2-1, with TRBD2 matching over 8 bases. The length of the CDR3 is 13 residues. Losses at the gene ends were 6 bases for V and 4 bases for J; bases not matched to a gene: 3. Germline CDR1 reads SGHNT; CDR2 reads YYREEE (reference sequence). The CDR3 sequence: CASMTGGYNEQFF. The CDR3 bases are TGTGCCAGCATGACGGGGGGGTACAATGAGCAGTTCTTC. Supplemented by reference TRBV5-4 and TRBJ2-1, the full variable domain reads ETGVTQSPTHLIKTRGQQVTLRCSSQSGHNTVSWYQQALGQGPQFIFQYYREEENGRGNFPPRFSGLQFPNYSSELNVNALELDDSALYLCASMTGGYNEQFFGPGTRLTVL.

CDR3 protein: CSVEDERGGAYEQYF. DNA of the CDR3: TGCAGCGTTGAAGACGAGCGGGGGGGGGCCTACGAGCAGTACTTC. V and J are TRBV29-1 and TRBJ2-7; 10 nucleotides line up with TRBD2. Germline CDR1 and CDR2: SQVTM and ANQGSEA. Trimming removed 0 bases from V and 2 bases from J; junction bases left unmatched: 4. The CDR3 has 15 residues.

The table lists this clone with a count of one. The V call is TRBV7-2, the J call TRBJ1-2, with D perhaps TRBD1 (6 bases). There are 11 residues in the CDR3. Germline V gene lookup returns CDR1 SGHTA and CDR2 FQGNSA. The V end lost 10 bases, the J end lost 7 bases, and 13 bases lay between the germline ends. The CDR3 coding sequence is TGTGCCACTTTAGGGACAAGTGGCTACACCTTC. Encoded protein: CATLGTSGYTF.

The chain employs TRBV13 and TRBJ2-7; weak D call: TRBD2 (5 bases). Trimming left V 3 bases short and J 1 base short, with 13 bases between. The CDR3 has 15 residues. Germline lookup yields CDR1 PRHDT and CDR2 FYEKMQ (reference sequence). In DNA form, the CDR3 reads TGTGCCAGCAGCTTTCGATTGTCGGGGTCCTACGAGCAGTACTTC. Translating gives CASSFRLSGSYEQYF. Full variable domain (remainder filled in from reference TRBV13 and TRBJ2-7): AAGVIQSPRHLIKEKRETATLKCYPIPRHDTVYWYQQGPGQDPQFLISFYEKMQSDKGSIPDRFSAQQFSDYHSELNMSSLELGDSALYFCASSFRLSGSYEQYFGPGTRLTVT.

This chain links TRBV9 with TRBJ1-1, with D possibly TRBD1 on 5 matching bases. CDR1 SGDLS and CDR2 YYNGEE come from the germline V gene. The V gene lost 4 bases and the J gene lost 4 bases, with 14 bases spanning the gap. This CDR3 spans 14 amino acids. The CDR3 loop is CASSPGGEGTEAFF. In DNA form, the CDR3 reads TGTGCCAGCAGCCCGGGGGGGGAGGGCACTGAAGCTTTCTTT. The variable domain in full, completed from reference TRBV9 and TRBJ1-1, reads DSGVTQTPKHLITATGQRVTLRCSPRSGDLSVYWYQQSLDQGLQFLIQYYNGEERAKGNILERFSAQQFPDLHSELNLSSLELGDSALYFCASSPGGEGTEAFFGQGTRLTVV.

The chain has TRBV27 and TRBJ2-7; 9 bases map to TRBD1. Germline V gives CDR1 MNHEY, CDR2 SMNVEV (reference sequence). V shed 7 bases and J 6 bases; nucleotides not matched to a gene: 13. This CDR3 comprises 15 residues. Written as DNA, the CDR3 is TGTGCCAGCATGGGACGGGGACAGGGCCGTCCCGAGCAGTACTTC. Residues: CASMGRGQGRPEQYF.

This chain connects TRBV7-8 to TRBJ2-7, with 12 bases matching TRBD2. The V gene end was trimmed by 5 bases and the J gene end by 3 bases; junction bases not matched to a gene: 14. CDR3 size: 18 residues. Germline assignment: CDR1 SGHVS and CDR2 FQNEAQ. The CDR3 nucleotides are TGTGCCAGCAGCCAAATACTAGCGGGGGGCCCATTAGGCTACGAGCAGTACTTC. Translation: CASSQILAGGPLGYEQYF. Together with reference TRBV7-8 and TRBJ2-7, the CDR3 gives the full variable domain: GAGVSQSPRYKVAKRGQDVALRCDPISGHVSLFWYQQALGQGPEFLTYFQNEAQLDKSGLPSDRFFAERPEGSVSTLKIQRTQQEDSAVYLCASSQILAGGPLGYEQYFGPGTRLTVT.

The chain employs TRBV9 and TRBJ2-3; perhaps TRBD2 as D (6 bases). The V gene's germline CDR1 is SGDLS and CDR2 YYNGEE. V lost 4 bases and J 5 bases, leaving 17 bases between the germline ends. CDR3 length: 15 amino acids. The CDR3 reads CASSSTSGSVDTQYF. CDR3 DNA: TGTGCCAGCAGCTCGACTAGTGGGTCGGTAGATACGCAGTATTTT.

A single count supports this clone. The chain employs TRBV15 and TRBJ1-4; TRBD1 aligns across 7 bases. CDR3 length: 13 residues. The germline V gene has CDR1 LNHNV and CDR2 YYDKDF (reference sequence). After removal of 5 bases from V and 6 bases from J, the junction contained 3 bases not matched to a gene. The CDR3 nucleotides are TGTGCCACCAGCGGGGGGACAGATGAAAAACTGTTTTTT. Translating it yields CATSGGTDEKLFF.

The chain employs TRBV7-6 and TRBJ2-1; 10 bases agree with TRBD1. The V segment lost 11 bases and the J segment 8 bases; nucleotides outside the gene matches: 9. This CDR3 spans 13 amino acids. In germline, CDR1 is SGHVS, CDR2 FNYEAQ. CDR3 nucleotides: TGTGCCGTTCGGGACAGGGGTTGGGATGAGCAGTTCTTC. Its translation is CAVRDRGWDEQFF. Variable domain in full (rest from reference TRBV7-6 and TRBJ2-1): GAGVSQSPRYKVTKRGQDVALRCDPISGHVSLYWYRQALGQGPEFLTYFNYEAQQDKSGLPNDRFSAERPEGSISTLTIQRTEQRDSAMYRCAVRDRGWDEQFFGPGTRLTVL.

This clone was seen more than once but under ten times. The chain joins TRBV9 to TRBJ1-1; unclear D gene. The CDR3 consists of 12 residues. The V and J ends lost 9 bases and 0 bases respectively, with 9 bases between them. Germline V gene sequence: CDR1 SGDLS, CDR2 YYNGEE. The CDR3 coding sequence is TGTGCCACCTCGGAGTTGAACACTGAAGCTTTCTTT. It codes for CATSELNTEAFF.

This clone was seen once. V usage is TRBV20-1 and J usage is TRBJ2-1; D gene unclear. V lost 5 bases, J lost 12 bases, and 11 bases lay in between. Germline V gene sequence: CDR1 DFQATT, CDR2 SNEGSKA (reference sequence). This CDR3 has 10 residues. The CDR3 is CSAPHGMQFF. The CDR3 DNA reads TGCAGTGCTCCCCACGGTATGCAGTTCTTC.

CDR3 in amino acids: CASTEGPGGARSTGELFF. In DNA, the CDR3 is TGTGCCAGCACCGAAGGTCCCGGGGGGGCCAGGTCCACCGGGGAGCTGTTTTTT. The chain carries TRBV2 and TRBJ2-2; 8 bases line up with TRBD2. This CDR3 has 18 residues. Germline V gene lookup returns CDR1 SNHLY and CDR2 FYNNEI. V shed 7 bases, J shed 4 bases, and the junction held 17 bases outside the gene matches.

V and J are TRBV9 and TRBJ2-7, with 10 bases identical to TRBD1. The CDR3 has 14 residues. Trimming took 0 bases from V and 6 from J; bases not matched to a gene: 3. Germline V gene sequence: CDR1 SGDLS, CDR2 YYNGEE. The CDR3 loop reads CASSVEGQGSEQYF. The CDR3 region has the DNA TGTGCCAGCAGCGTAGAGGGACAGGGGTCCGAGCAGTACTTC.

This clone occurred once. CDR3 nucleotides: TGTGCCAGCAGCCAGACGACAGGGCAAAATTCACCCCTCCACTTT. Encoded protein: CASSQTTGQNSPLHF. The gene calls are TRBV14 and TRBJ1-6; 7 nucleotides align to TRBD1. Germline lookup yields CDR1 SGHDN and CDR2 FVKESK. J was trimmed by 7 bases and V by 3 bases; bases with no gene match: 6. The CDR3 sequence is 15 residues long.

The chain employs TRBV14 and TRBJ2-1; D is uncertain. Per germline, CDR1 SGHDN and CDR2 FVKESK. This CDR3 contains 12 residues. V was cut by 1 base and J by 7 bases, with 5 bases left in between. CDR3 loop: CASSQAGNEQFF. In DNA form, the CDR3 reads TGTGCCAGCAGCCAAGCAGGTAATGAGCAGTTCTTC. Complete variable domain (other parts from reference TRBV14 and TRBJ2-1): EAGVTQFPSHSVIEKGQTVTLRCDPISGHDNLYWYRRVMGKEIKFLLHFVKESKQDESGMPNNRFLAERTGGTYSTLKVQPAELEDSGVYFCASSQAGNEQFFGPGTRLTVL.

A single count supports this clone. The rearrangement uses TRBV6-1 and TRBJ2-5; 9 bases are shared with TRBD1. V gave up 6 bases and J gave up 4 bases; unmatched junction bases: 9. Germline values: CDR1 MNHNS, CDR2 SASEGT. The CDR3 is 15 amino acids. The CDR3 region has the DNA TGTGCCAGCAGAAGATTGGACAGGGGAGGAGAGACCCAGTACTTC. Translating it yields CASRRLDRGGETQYF.

The rearrangement links TRBV14 to TRBJ2-1, with 10 bases fitting TRBD2. After removal of 0 bases from V and 12 bases from J, the junction contained 11 bases not matched to a gene. Germline V gene data show CDR1 as SGHDN and CDR2 as FVKESK. This CDR3 has 16 amino acids. In DNA, the CDR3 is TGTGCCAGCAGCCAAGAAAGGGTAGCGGGGGGCCCCGGGCAGTTCTTC. Its translation is CASSQERVAGGPGQFF.